This T cell receptor beta chain came from a study of T cells after yellow fever vaccination. The CDR3 is 13 amino acids. Looked up from germline, CDR1 is MNHNY and CDR2 is SVGAGI (reference sequence). V was pared by 11 bases and J by 8 bases, with 18 bases between. This clonotype has only a few counts. TCRdb re-called the 5' RACE reads through MiXCR, storing one row per CDR3 protein. Of 500,000 to 650,000 distinct CDR3 sequences listed, more than 9% were seen once; the top ten hold around 14%. The chain is built from TRBV6-6 and TRBJ1-4; D ambiguous. The sequencing here drew on PBMCs, taken on the day of the yellow fever booster vaccination. This clonotype originated in a man aged 25 to 45 who received the YFV17D yellow fever vaccine. Here the CDR3 reads CAAGPGGREKLFF. Written as DNA, the CDR3 is TGTGCCGCCGGACCGGGAGGTAGAGAAAAACTGTTTTTT.